These T cell receptor beta chains were read from a single sample in a study of blood T cell repertoires in COVID-19. Libraries were prepared by immunoSEQ multiplex PCR; TCRdb keeps only in-frame clonotypes and omits some of them. The repertoire holds roughly 250,000 clones, about 90% seen once, with around 0.83% in the top ten. The sequencing sample was made of peripheral blood. These receptors were collected from a man aged 25 to 40 with COVID-19, enrolled during active disease. CDR3s include the opening cysteine and the closing phenylalanine or tryptophan. The D gene is left open where the match is weak. The size entry is marked missing in some rows and otherwise reads once, few, many or a size class.

J: TRBJ1-2; size: .; D: TRBD1; V: TRBV30; DNA: TGTGCCTGGAGTGTGGTACAGGGGGTCTATGGCTACACCTTC; CDR3: CAWSVVQGVYGYTF
J: TRBJ2-1; size: once; D: .; V: TRBV3-1/TRBV3-2; DNA: TGTGCCAGCAGCCAGGAGGGGCCTTACGCGCGCAATGAGCAGTTCTTC; CDR3: CASSQEGPYARNEQFF
J: TRBJ1-1; size: .; D: .; V: TRBV27; DNA: TGTGCCAGCAGTCTGGGCCAGAACACTGAAGCTTTCTTT; CDR3: CASSLGQNTEAFF
J: TRBJ1-1; size: .; D: .; V: TRBV7-6; DNA: TGTGCCAGCAGAGGAGGGAACACTGAAGCTTTCTTT; CDR3: CASRGGNTEAFF
J: TRBJ1-6; size: .; D: TRBD1; V: TRBV2; DNA: TGTGCCAGCGCAAAGAACAGGGGGTCTAATTCACCCCTCCACTTT; CDR3: CASAKNRGSNSPLHF
J: TRBJ1-4; size: .; D: TRBD1; V: TRBV5-4; DNA: TGTGCCAGCAGCTTGGGAGACAGGGATGAAAAACTGTTTTTT; CDR3: CASSLGDRDEKLFF
J: TRBJ2-5; size: .; D: .; V: TRBV5-6; DNA: TGTGCCAGCAGCTTCGGGGGAAAAGAGACCCAGTACTTC; CDR3: CASSFGGKETQYF
J: TRBJ2-3; size: .; D: .; V: TRBV13; DNA: TGTGCCAGCAGCTTTAGGGGTGCAGATACGCAGTATTTT; CDR3: CASSFRGADTQYF
J: TRBJ2-1; size: .; D: .; V: TRBV2; DNA: TGTGCCACCCGACAGTACAATGAGCAGTTCTTC; CDR3: CATRQYNEQFF
J: TRBJ1-1; size: .; D: .; V: TRBV12-3/TRBV12-4; DNA: TGTGCCAGCAGTTTCGATCAGGTCACTGAAGCTTTCTTT; CDR3: CASSFDQVTEAFF
J: TRBJ1-3; size: .; D: TRBD1; V: TRBV3-1/TRBV3-2; DNA: TGTGCCAGCAGCCAAGATCGGACAGGGGCGTTTGGAAACACCATATATTTT; CDR3: CASSQDRTGAFGNTIYF
J: TRBJ1-2; size: .; D: .; V: TRBV4-1; DNA: TGCGCCAGCAGCCAAGAGGCAGGGCCGAACTATGGCTACACCTTC; CDR3: CASSQEAGPNYGYTF
J: TRBJ1-2; size: .; D: .; V: TRBV19; DNA: TGTGCCAGTAGAGACAGCGGGGGTCTCTATGGCTACACCTTC; CDR3: CASRDSGGLYGYTF
J: TRBJ1-2; size: .; D: .; V: TRBV4-1; DNA: TGCGCCAGCAGCCAAGGAACGACAGTTAGATATGGCTACACCTTC; CDR3: CASSQGTTVRYGYTF
J: TRBJ2-7; size: .; D: TRBD2; V: TRBV10-2; DNA: TGCGCCAGCAGTGAGTCGGGGATAGCGGGGGTTTACGAGCAGTACTTC; CDR3: CASSESGIAGVYEQYF
J: TRBJ1-1; size: .; D: .; V: TRBV10-3; DNA: TGTGCCACCCAGGGGAACACTGAAGCTTTCTTT; CDR3: CATQGNTEAFF